Below are 20 T cell receptor beta chains sequenced from a single sample in a study of blood T cell repertoires in COVID-19. Profiled with immunoSEQ multiplex PCR; TCRdb holds only in-frame clones, not every one. The sample consists of 100,000 to 140,000 clones, 84% of them appearing once. Sequencing was carried out using peripheral blood. All receptors derive from a human donor in a cohort sampled during active COVID-19.

J is TRBJ1-1 and V is TRBV3-1 (or the pseudogene TRBV3-2); D is unresolved. CDR3 size: 13 residues. The ends were cut back, 3 bases at V and 0 bases at J, with 5 bases in the middle. The germline gives CDR1 LGHDT, CDR2 YNNKEL (reference sequence). The CDR3 coding sequence is TGTGCCAGCAGCCAGAACATGAACACTGAAGCTTTCTTT. Translating gives CASSQNMNTEAFF.

There are many counts of this clone. V gene TRBV7-2 combines with J gene TRBJ1-1; 8 positions agree with TRBD1. Germline loops: CDR1 SGHTA, CDR2 FQGNSA. V lost 2 bases and J lost 5; bases outside the gene matches: 4. The CDR3 runs to 14 residues. CDR3 DNA sequence: TGTGCCAGCAGCTTACAGGGGGCGCGGACTGAAGCTTTCTTT. Translating gives CASSLQGARTEAFF.

The rearrangement joins TRBV27 to TRBJ2-1; D might be TRBD1 (6 bases). Germline loops: CDR1 MNHEY, CDR2 SMNVEV (reference sequence). Trimming cost V 2 bases and J 10 bases, with 15 bases left between them. This CDR3 comprises 14 residues. CDR3 DNA sequence: TGTGCCAGCAGTTTAGTCAGGGGCGCAGGGGAGCAGTTCTTC. Translation gives CASSLVRGAGEQFF.

The chain employs TRBV25-1 and TRBJ1-1; D is possibly TRBD1 (6 bases). The CDR3 extends over 14 amino acids. Germline assignment: CDR1 MGHDK and CDR2 SYGVNS. Trimming took off 6 bases at V and 1 base at J, with 12 bases between the two ends. This CDR3 is CASRFGQPNTEAFF. The CDR3 DNA reads TGTGCCAGCAGATTCGGACAGCCGAACACTGAAGCTTTCTTT.

The chain joins TRBV28 to TRBJ2-2, with D tentatively TRBD1 (5 bases). V was shortened by 6 bases and J by 0 bases, with 17 bases between the two germline ends. Germline loops: CDR1 MDHEN, CDR2 SYDVKM. The CDR3 runs 17 residues. CDR3 bases: TGTGCCAGCAGAACTACAACAGGACACTCGAACACCGGGGAGCTGTTTTTT. The encoded protein is CASRTTTGHSNTGELFF. Variable domain in full (rest from reference TRBV28 and TRBJ2-2): DVKVTQSSRYLVKRTGEKVFLECVQDMDHENMFWYRQDPGLGLRLIYFSYDVKMKEKGDIPEGYSVSREKKERFSLILESASTNQTSMYLCASRTTTGHSNTGELFFGEGSRLTVL.

The chain recombines TRBV6-2 or TRBV6-3 with TRBJ2-7, with 7 bases identical to TRBD2. The CDR3 is 13 amino acids. The J segment lost 5 bases and the V segment lost 4 bases, leaving 5 bases of the junction unmatched. The germline gives CDR1 MNHEY, CDR2 SVGEGT. The CDR3 DNA sequence: TGTGCCAGCAGTTGGCGCGGGAGTGACGAGCAGTACTTC. Translated: CASSWRGSDEQYF.

The chain employs TRBV3-1 (or the pseudogene TRBV3-2) and TRBJ2-2, with 11 bases aligning to TRBD2. Germline-derived CDR1 and CDR2 are LGHDT and YNNKEL (reference sequence). This CDR3 comprises 15 residues. Trimming removed 6 bases from V and 5 bases from J; junction bases left unmatched: 5. As DNA, the CDR3 is TGTGCCAGCAGTCTGGGACTAGCGGAGACCGGGGAGCTGTTTTTT. Protein product: CASSLGLAETGELFF.

This clone was seen just once. The CDR3 reads CSVEETGGNQPQHF. The CDR3 nucleotides read TGCAGCGTTGAAGAGACCGGAGGCAATCAGCCCCAGCATTTT. The chain couples TRBV29-1 to TRBJ1-5; D not certain. V gave up 0 bases and J gave up 2 bases, with 8 bases separating them. Germline CDR1 SQVTM, CDR2 ANQGSEA. The CDR3 is 14 amino acids.

The chain employs TRBV7-2 and TRBJ1-1, with a weak D call TRBD1 (6 bases). Germline-derived CDR1 and CDR2 are SGHTA and FQGNSA. Trimming took off 3 bases at V and 3 bases at J, with 14 bases between the two ends. The CDR3 has 15 residues. Here the CDR3 DNA reads TGTGCCAGCAGCTTCGTGACAGGCATGGACACTGAAGCTTTCTTT. As protein: CASSFVTGMDTEAFF.

V usage is TRBV5-1 and J usage is TRBJ2-7; 13 bases match TRBD2. Looked up from germline, CDR1 is SGHRS and CDR2 is YFSETQ. J was trimmed by 5 bases and V by 4 bases; bases with no gene match: 6. The CDR3 length is 15 residues. DNA of the CDR3: TGCGCCAGCAGCCCCGGACTAGCGGGAGAAGACGAGCAGTACGTC. This gives the protein CASSPGLAGEDEQYV.

This sequence joins TRBV9 and TRBJ2-2, with 8 bases fitting TRBD1. Germline trimming cut 4 bases from V and 6 bases from J; bases unmatched to any gene: 11. Germline-derived CDR1 and CDR2 are SGDLS and YYNGEE. The CDR3 runs 16 residues. The chain's CDR3 is CASSPRTGRNAGELFF. The CDR3 DNA reads as TGTGCCAGCAGCCCTCGGACAGGGCGTAACGCCGGGGAGCTGTTTTTT.

This chain joins TRBV6-5 and TRBJ2-5; D is possibly TRBD2 (6 bases). Germline CDR1 reads MNHEY; CDR2 reads SVGAGI. V dropped 10 bases and J dropped 5 bases, with 11 bases sitting between them. The CDR3 loop spans 11 amino acids. CDR3 in DNA: TGTGCCATCAGCCGGGGGGAGACCCAGTACTTC. Its protein is CAISRGETQYF.

CDR3 sequence: CASSFRQGAAGNTIYF. The CDR3 bases are TGTGCCAGCAGCTTCCGGCAGGGGGCGGCTGGAAACACCATATATTTT. The chain employs TRBV7-2 and TRBJ1-3; TRBD1 aligns across 8 bases. Germline-derived CDR1 and CDR2 are SGHTA and FQGNSA. The CDR3 is 16 residues long. The trim removed 3 bases at V and 2 bases at J, leaving 6 bases unmatched.

This chain links TRBV5-1 with TRBJ2-4, with 9 positions matching TRBD1. Germline CDR1 is SGHRS and CDR2 is YFSETQ. This CDR3 spans 17 amino acids. J lost 0 bases, V lost 5 bases, and 9 bases had no gene match. Written as DNA, the CDR3 is TGCGCCAGCAGAACTTTACCGGGACAGGGAGCCAAAAACATTCAGTACTTC. This translates into CASRTLPGQGAKNIQYF.

The rearrangement joins TRBV4-1 to TRBJ1-1, with 7 bases matching TRBD1. With 1 base clipped from V and 1 base from J, the junction kept 6 bases outside the gene matches. CDR3 length: 16 amino acids. Germline lookup yields CDR1 MGHRA and CDR2 YSYEKL. CDR3 region: CASSQVLGGPNTEAFF. The CDR3 nucleotides are TGCGCCAGCAGCCAAGTCCTAGGGGGCCCGAACACTGAAGCTTTCTTT.

The chain carries TRBV3-1 (or the pseudogene TRBV3-2) and TRBJ2-7; a possible D gene is TRBD2 (6 bases). Per the germline V gene, CDR1 is LGHDT and CDR2 is YNNKEL (reference sequence). V dropped 0 bases and J dropped 2 bases, with 11 bases sitting between them. CDR3 length: 15 amino acids. CDR3 sequence reads: CASSQDGGFTYEQYV. Written as DNA, the CDR3 is TGTGCCAGCAGCCAAGACGGGGGATTTACCTACGAGCAGTACGTC.

CDR3 nucleotide sequence: TGTGCCAGCAGCCAATACGGGGCAGGGGGCTACGAGCAGTACTTC. Its protein is CASSQYGAGGYEQYF. The V call is TRBV14, the J call TRBJ2-7; 7 bases are shared with TRBD1. Looked up from germline, CDR1 is SGHDN and CDR2 is FVKESK. V shed 2 bases and J 3 bases; nucleotides not matched to a gene: 7. This CDR3 contains 15 residues.

V is TRBV5-1 and J is TRBJ2-3, with 11 bases lining up with TRBD2. The germline gives CDR1 SGHRS, CDR2 YFSETQ. This CDR3 is built from 16 residues. V lost 4 bases and J lost 4; bases outside the gene matches: 8. The CDR3 region has the DNA TGCGCCAGCAGCGAAATACTAGCGGGAGTTTCAGATACGCAGTATTTT. Its protein product is CASSEILAGVSDTQYF.

The chain joins TRBV5-1 to TRBJ2-1; TRBD2 matches 11 bases. CDR3 length: 15 residues. The germline CDR1 and CDR2 sequences are SGHRS and YFSETQ. V shed 3 bases and J 5 bases; nucleotides not matched to a gene: 4. Written as DNA, the CDR3 is TGCGCCAGCAGCTCTAGCGGGAGGAATGACAATGAGCAGTTCTTC. This encodes CASSSSGRNDNEQFF.

This clone has only a few counts. The V and J genes are TRBV19 and TRBJ2-6; TRBD1 agrees at 9 bases. Germline assignment: CDR1 LNHDA and CDR2 SQIVND (reference sequence). V dropped 4 bases and J dropped 0; count of bases not matched to a gene: 4. The CDR3 has 17 residues. DNA of the CDR3: TGTGCCAGTAGTAGGGACAGGGCAAGCTCTGGGGCCAACGTCCTGACTTTC. This codes for CASSRDRASSGANVLTF.